Listed below are T cell receptor beta chains from one sample, sequenced in a study of long-term antiretroviral therapy in people with HIV. The data were produced by immunoSEQ multiplex PCR, yet TCRdb's version contains in-frame clones alone and is incomplete. The table has approximately 27,000 clones, 75% to 95% seen once. The starting material was unsorted PBMCs, obtained more than 5 years after starting antiretroviral therapy. Receptor source: a woman aged 40-49 years with HIV. Both conserved end residues are part of each CDR3. D genes are given only for firm matches. The listing skips clone size in some rows; elsewhere it reads once, few, many or a size class.

TRBV18	-	-	TRBJ1-6	TGTGCCAGCTCACCCTCAGCACAGGGAAATTCACCCCTCCACTTT	CASSPSAQGNSPLHF
TRBV27	TRBD1	-	TRBJ1-1	TGTGCCAGCAGTTTATTGCCCGGGACAGGGAACACTGAAGCTTTCTTT	CASSLLPGTGNTEAFF
TRBV7-8	-	once	TRBJ2-3	TGTGCCAGCAGCTGGGGGTTCACAGATACGCAGTATTTT	CASSWGFTDTQYF
TRBV10-2	-	-	TRBJ1-6	TGCGCCAGCAGTGAGATTGGGAGGGAGAATTCACCCCTCCACTTT	CASSEIGRENSPLHF
TRBV15	-	-	TRBJ2-5	TGTGCCACCAGCAGAGCAGACAGGTACCAAGAGACCCAGTACTTC	CATSRADRYQETQYF
TRBV4-1	-	-	TRBJ1-1	TGCGCCAGCAGCCAAGCGGGGTCGGTCACTGAAGCTTTCTTT	CASSQAGSVTEAFF
TRBV23-1	-	-	TRBJ2-6	TGCGCCAGCAGTCCTTACAATCTATCTGGCTCTGGGGCCAACGTCCTGACTTTC	CASSPYNLSGSGANVLTF
TRBV19	-	-	TRBJ1-1	TGTGCCAGTAAAATAGGGGCCAAGAGCTCTGAAGCTTTCTTT	CASKIGAKSSEAFF
TRBV5-6	TRBD2	-	TRBJ2-5	TGTGCCAGCAGCTTAGGACCGCTAGCGGGAGTTCTCCAAGAGACCCAGTACTTC	CASSLGPLAGVLQETQYF
TRBV11-3	-	-	TRBJ2-7	TGTGCCAGCAGCGTGACTAGTAGCTCCTACGAGCAGTACTTC	CASSVTSSSYEQYF
TRBV5-1	-	-	TRBJ1-1	TGCGCCAGCAGCTTGGAACAGCCGGAGACTGAAGCTTTCTTT	CASSLEQPETEAFF
TRBV27	TRBD1	-	TRBJ1-2	TGTGCCAGCAGTTTAACATTTGGGACAGGCCTAGTCTATGGCTACACCTTC	CASSLTFGTGLVYGYTF
TRBV2	-	once	TRBJ1-6	TGTGCCAGCAGTGAGAGGCAGGGCAGACTCTCCTATAATTCACCCCTCCACTTT	CASSERQGRLSYNSPLHF
TRBV27	TRBD1	-	TRBJ1-1	TGTGCCAGCAGTCGACGGTCCGGGACAGGGGGCGCGAGTGCCACTGAAGCTTTCTTT	CASSRRSGTGGASATEAFF
TRBV7-6	TRBD2	-	TRBJ2-1	TGTGCCAGCAGCTTAGGGACTAGCGGGAACAATGAGCAGTTCTTC	CASSLGTSGNNEQFF
TRBV19	TRBD2	-	TRBJ2-2	TGTGCCAGTATGACTAGCTCCTGGACCGGGGAGCTGTTTTTT	CASMTSSWTGELFF
TRBV30	-	-	TRBJ1-2	TGTGCCTGCCTTACAGGGTCCGGCTACACCTTC	CACLTGSGYTF
TRBV6-1	TRBD1	-	TRBJ1-2	TGTGCCAGCAAGTTCGGGACAGTCTATGGCTACACCTTC	CASKFGTVYGYTF
TRBV14	-	-	TRBJ1-2	TGTGCCAGCAGCCAAGATGGGGGATTCTATGGCTACACCTTC	CASSQDGGFYGYTF
TRBV4-3	-	-	TRBJ1-1	TGCGCCAGCAGCCAAGATGAGACAAGACTGGGGGATGAAGCTTTCTTT	CASSQDETRLGDEAFF
TRBV6-5	-	once	TRBJ1-2	TGTGCCAGCAGTTATTCGGGGGGCTTTGGCTACACCTTC	CASSYSGGFGYTF
TRBV19	TRBD2	-	TRBJ2-3	TGTGCCAGTAGTCCACGGACTAGCTCCTCTTCGTCGGATACGCAGTATTTT	CASSPRTSSSSSDTQYF
TRBV6-1	-	-	TRBJ2-7	TGTGCCAGCAGCCTCTTTTTCCCCCGCGAGCAGTACTTC	CASSLFFPREQYF
TRBV11-3	-	-	TRBJ1-1	TGTGCCAGCACCGTGTCGATCTCGACAGGCACTGAAGCTTTCTTT	CASTVSISTGTEAFF
TRBV2	-	-	TRBJ2-7	TGTGCCAGCAGCCCGGGTGGTTCCTACGAGCAGTACTTC	CASSPGGSYEQYF
TRBV6-1	-	-	TRBJ2-7	TGTGCCAGCAGTGATGCGGCCGACTCAAGAGAGCAGTACTTC	CASSDAADSREQYF
TRBV6-1	TRBD1	-	TRBJ1-2	TGTGCCAGCAGTGAGAAACGGGACAGGCACTATGGCTACACCTTC	CASSEKRDRHYGYTF
TRBV6-6	-	-	TRBJ1-1	TGTGCCAGCAGTTACAGGGGCCTGAACACTGAAGCTTTCTTT	CASSYRGLNTEAFF
TRBV5-1	-	-	TRBJ2-6	TGCGCCAGCAGCGGGACTGGGGCCAACGTCCTGACTTTC	CASSGTGANVLTF
TRBV5-1	-	-	TRBJ1-1	TGCGCCAGCAGCGTCGGACTCGGCCTCTTAATCCCTGAAGCTTTCTTT	CASSVGLGLLIPEAFF
TRBV29-1	TRBD2	once	TRBJ2-1	TGCAGCGTTCGGCGCGGGAGCGTAGACAATGAGCAGTTCTTC	CSVRRGSVDNEQFF
TRBV19	-	-	TRBJ1-2	TGTGCCAGTAGCCGAGGGGGACGGGTTTATGGCTACACCTTC	CASSRGGRVYGYTF
TRBV13	-	-	TRBJ1-4	TGTGCCAGCAGCTTACTCCAGGAAACGGGTGAAAAACTGTTTTTT	CASSLLQETGEKLFF
TRBV4-2	TRBD1	-	TRBJ1-2	TGTGCCAGCAGCCATTTCTCTACAGGGGCTAACTATGGCTACACCTTC	CASSHFSTGANYGYTF
TRBV11-3	TRBD1	-	TRBJ2-7	TGTGCCAGCAGCTCCGGGACAGGGAAAAGCTACGAGCAGTACTTC	CASSSGTGKSYEQYF
TRBV6-5	-	-	TRBJ2-3	TGTGCCAGCAGTTACGGTGATACGCAGTATTTT	CASSYGDTQYF
TRBV6-6	TRBD1	-	TRBJ1-6	TGTGCCAGCAGTCCCGGGACAGGGGTTTCACCCCTCCACTTT	CASSPGTGVSPLHF
TRBV6-5	-	once	TRBJ2-7	TGTGCCAGCAGTCCCCGGCTCTTCTCCTACGAGCAGTACTTC	CASSPRLFSYEQYF